This T cell receptor beta chain was sequenced during a study of long-term antiretroviral therapy in people with HIV. Overall study context: First collections came about a decade before the 2015 immediate-ART recommendation. Regarding the study as a whole: Control repertoires displayed wider CDR3 length ranges than the HIV repertoires. Whichever time point was examined, clones expanded before ART dominated the repertoire. Nothing was known about ART adherence, viral resistance or changes in therapy.

Comment on this clone: What it binds is not known.

CDR1 and CDR2 (germline): MGHRA, YSYEKL. The V gene lost 0 bases and the J gene lost 8 bases, with 10 bases spanning the gap. The length of the CDR3 is 13 residues. At survey level, the immunoSEQ assay was run in its v3.0 version. TCRdb keeps only in-frame clones here, not all; method: immunoSEQ multiplex PCR. The sample gives 25,000 to 35,000 clones, about three quarters of which show up once; 7.5% to 10% is in the top ten. This chain links TRBV4-1 with TRBJ1-1; D is perhaps TRBD1 (6 bases). This clonotype was sampled from a man between 18 and 35 years old with HIV. This specimen was unsorted PBMCs, taken 1.5 years before starting antiretroviral therapy. CDR3 DNA sequence: TGCGCCAGCAGCCAAGAGGTCGGGACAGAAGCTTTCTTT. It codes for CASSQEVGTEAFF.